A single sample gave rise to the 22 T cell receptor beta chains below, sequenced in a study of T-cell reconstitution after alpha-beta-depleted transplantation in children. Construction of the TCRbeta library involved unique molecular identifiers. Via MiXCR, TCRdb re-called the PCR reads, giving one row per CDR3 protein. The sample records 350,000 to 400,000 distinct CDR3 sequences, less than 15% being singletons. Sample: PBMCs, taken from the stem cell graft. The receptors were gathered from a human donor who donated a stem cell graft to a child with Fanconi anemia.

V gene TRBV5-5 combines with J gene TRBJ1-3; 7 positions match TRBD1. The CDR3 has 15 residues. J was trimmed by 2 bases and V by 3 bases; bases with no gene match: 5. Germline CDR1 is SGHKS and CDR2 is YYEKEE (reference sequence). CDR3 sequence: CASSSTGSPGNTIYF. The DNA for the CDR3 is TGTGCCAGCAGCTCGACAGGGTCCCCTGGAAACACCATATATTTT.

This clonotype was seen only a few times. The chain employs TRBV29-1 and TRBJ2-4; TRBD2 might be the D (5 bases). Germline-derived CDR1 and CDR2 are SQVTM and ANQGSEA. V was cut by 4 bases and J by 6 bases, with 10 bases left in between. The CDR3 has 12 residues. As DNA, the CDR3 is TGCAGCGTTGTTAGCAGCGGAAACATTCAGTACTTC. It codes for CSVVSSGNIQYF.

This clonotype came up many times. This rearrangement joins TRBV7-2 to TRBJ2-6, with D unresolved. Germline V gene sequence: CDR1 SGHTA, CDR2 FQGNSA. CDR3 size: 15 residues. The ends were cut back, 3 bases at V and 0 bases at J, with 6 bases in the middle. This CDR3 is CASSFQNSGANVLTF. The DNA of the CDR3 is TGTGCCAGCAGCTTCCAGAACTCTGGGGCCAACGTCCTGACTTTC.

CDR3 region: CASSPPNTEAFF. CDR3 sequence (DNA): TGTGCCAGCTCACCACCAAACACTGAAGCTTTCTTT. This chain joins TRBV18 and TRBJ1-1; D gene uncertain. The CDR3 sequence is 12 residues long. V was clipped by 0 bases and J by 2 bases, with 1 base between them. Germline CDR1 is KGHSH and CDR2 is LQKENI.

This chain links TRBV11-1 with TRBJ1-1; 9 nucleotides agree with TRBD1. Germline V lookup: CDR1 SGHAT, CDR2 FQDESV (reference sequence). V shed 6 bases, J shed 0 bases, and the junction held 5 bases outside the gene matches. The CDR3 spans 15 residues. The CDR3 DNA reads as TGTGCCAGCAGTTCACAGGGGGCAGTGAACACTGAAGCTTTCTTT. Translated, it gives CASSSQGAVNTEAFF.

The chain has TRBV6-1 and TRBJ1-2; TRBD1 matches 11 bases. V was pared by 2 bases and J by 8 bases, with 13 bases of the junction left unmatched. This CDR3 is 17 amino acids long. Germline values: CDR1 MNHNS, CDR2 SASEGT. Here the CDR3 reads CASSETWTGGAQWGYTF. In DNA form, the CDR3 reads TGTGCCAGCAGTGAAACGTGGACAGGGGGCGCCCAGTGGGGCTACACCTTC.

This clonotype was detected only a few times. CDR3 amino acids: CAIRAGTVNTGELFF. CDR3 coding DNA: TGTGCCATCAGGGCCGGGACGGTGAACACCGGGGAGCTGTTTTTT. This rearrangement joins TRBV10-3 to TRBJ2-2; either TRBD1 or TRBD2 may supply D (5 bases each). CDR3 length: 15 amino acids. Germline-derived CDR1 and CDR2 are ENHRY and SYGVKD. V lost 6 bases to trimming and J lost 1 base, with 12 bases between them.

In its sample, this clonotype was seen a few times. This chain joins TRBV5-1 and TRBJ2-6; no clear D. In germline, CDR1 is SGHRS, CDR2 YFSETQ. Deletions cut 1 base from V and 0 bases from J, with 8 bases between. The CDR3 sequence is 16 residues long. CDR3 protein: CASSLNFRSGANVLTF. The CDR3 nucleotides are TGCGCCAGCAGCTTGAACTTCCGCTCTGGGGCCAACGTCCTGACTTTC. Supplemented by reference TRBV5-1 and TRBJ2-6, the full variable domain reads KAGVTQTPRYLIKTRGQQVTLSCSPISGHRSVSWYQQTPGQGLQFLFEYFSETQRNKGNFPGRFSGRQFSNSRSEMNVSTLELGDSALYLCASSLNFRSGANVLTFGAGSRLTVL.

This clonotype has a count of ten or more. The chain recombines TRBV15 with TRBJ1-1; D gene ambiguous. CDR1 and CDR2 from the germline V gene are LNHNV and YYDKDF (reference sequence). V was pared by 1 base and J by 12 bases, with 15 bases between. The CDR3 has 13 amino acids. CDR3 in amino acids: CATSRANSIVTFF. The DNA for the CDR3 is TGTGCCACCAGCAGAGCGAATTCCATTGTAACTTTCTTT. Full variable domain (missing parts from reference TRBV15 and TRBJ1-1): DAMVIQNPRYQVTQFGKPVTLSCSQTLNHNVMYWYQQKSSQAPKLLFHYYDKDFNNEADTPDNFQSRRPNTSFCFLDIRSPGLGDTAMYLCATSRANSIVTFFGQGTRLTVV.

This chain connects TRBV12-5 to TRBJ2-7, with a weak D call TRBD2 (6 bases). Trimming pared 3 bases from V and 0 bases from J, leaving 15 bases between. The CDR3 covers 16 residues. Germline CDR1 and CDR2: LGHNT and FRNRAP. Here the CDR3 DNA reads TGTGCTAGTGGTTTTGGGGTTGACGGGAGCTCCTACGAGCAGTACTTC. Encoded protein: CASGFGVDGSSYEQYF.

The J gene is TRBJ2-1, the V gene TRBV7-2; 7 bases are a match to TRBD2. The CDR3 length is 14 residues. V was clipped by 3 bases and J by 7 bases; unmatched bases: 6. The germline gives CDR1 SGHTA, CDR2 FQGNSA. The CDR3 here is CASSFSRGVNEQFF. In DNA, the CDR3 is TGTGCCAGCAGCTTTTCCCGGGGGGTAAATGAGCAGTTCTTC.

V usage is TRBV20-1 and J usage is TRBJ2-3, with D perhaps matching TRBD1 (5 bases). This CDR3 is 14 amino acids long. CDR1 is DFQATT and CDR2 is SNEGSKA in the germline V gene (reference sequence). Trimming removed 4 bases at V and 0 bases at J, with 11 bases between. CDR3 region: CSAMVDTSTDTQYF. In DNA, the CDR3 is TGCAGTGCTATGGTGGACACGAGCACAGATACGCAGTATTTT.

At least ten counts were recorded for this clonotype. The V gene is TRBV12-3 or TRBV12-4, the J gene TRBJ1-1; 11 nucleotides align to TRBD1. The CDR3 loop spans 14 amino acids. V lost 6 bases and J lost 8; bases outside the gene matches: 8. The CDR3 DNA reads TGTGCCAGCAGCGTTGGACAGGGGGCAGGAGAAGCTTTCTTT. This sequence encodes CASSVGQGAGEAFF.

This clonotype has a count of ten or more. This chain connects TRBV27 to TRBJ2-1, with D possibly being TRBD1 or TRBD2 (5 bases each). Germline V lookup: CDR1 MNHEY, CDR2 SMNVEV (reference sequence). V was clipped by 7 bases and J by 4 bases, with 17 bases between them. This CDR3 contains 15 residues. As DNA, the CDR3 is TGTGCCAGCACTGGGGGATCAACCAATTACAATGAGCAGTTCTTC. This translates into CASTGGSTNYNEQFF.

At least ten counts were recorded for this clonotype. The J gene is TRBJ1-1, the V gene TRBV9; D may be TRBD1 (6 bases). The ends were cut back, 3 bases at V and 1 base at J, with 7 bases in the middle. This CDR3 has 13 amino acids. The germline V gene has CDR1 SGDLS and CDR2 YYNGEE. This chain's CDR3 is CASSAGQNTEAFF. The CDR3 coding sequence is TGTGCCAGCAGCGCGGGACAGAACACTGAAGCTTTCTTT.

The sample holds many counts of this clonotype. This chain uses TRBV20-1 with TRBJ2-7; D remains unclear. The V end lost 3 bases, the J end lost 4 bases, and 10 bases lay between the germline ends. CDR3 length equals 12 residues. Per germline, CDR1 DFQATT and CDR2 SNEGSKA (reference sequence). The CDR3 is CSASRSTYEQYV. CDR3 coding DNA: TGCAGTGCTAGTAGGTCTACATACGAGCAGTACGTC.

This sequence joins TRBV14 and TRBJ2-7; 8 nucleotides agree with TRBD1. Germline values: CDR1 SGHDN, CDR2 FVKESK. V lost 1 base, J lost 6 bases, and 5 bases stayed unmatched. CDR3 size: 14 residues. CDR3 in amino acids: CASSQAGGLSEQYF. The CDR3, as DNA: TGTGCCAGCAGCCAAGCAGGGGGCTTGAGCGAGCAGTACTTC.

The V and J genes are TRBV12-5 and TRBJ2-1; the match to TRBD1 covers 7 bases. This CDR3 is built from 12 residues. The V gene end was trimmed by 6 bases and the J gene end by 6 bases; junction bases not matched to a gene: 2. Germline CDR1 reads LGHNT; CDR2 reads FRNRAP. The CDR3 region is CASGRQGNEQFF. The DNA for the CDR3 is TGTGCTAGTGGACGACAGGGCAATGAGCAGTTCTTC.

In this sample, this clonotype turned up a few times. The chain uses TRBV19 and TRBJ2-3; D is possibly TRBD1 (6 bases). The CDR3 consists of 17 residues. Looked up from germline, CDR1 is LNHDA and CDR2 is SQIVND (reference sequence). V was clipped by 5 bases and J by 6 bases, with 24 bases between them. In DNA, the CDR3 is TGTGCCAGTAGTTCCCAGGGGACCCAGCTGAGTGTTGATACGCAGTATTTT. Its protein product is CASSSQGTQLSVDTQYF.

This clonotype was found many times. The chain recombines TRBV14 with TRBJ2-6; 7 nucleotides align to TRBD1. The CDR3 length is 17 residues. Germline loops: CDR1 SGHDN, CDR2 FVKESK. The trim removed 2 bases at V and 0 bases at J, leaving 4 bases unmatched. Here the CDR3 reads CASSQRGGSSGANVLTF. The CDR3 bases are TGTGCCAGCAGCCAACGAGGGGGCTCCTCTGGGGCCAACGTCCTGACTTTC.

V is TRBV20-1 and J is TRBJ2-7; D is uncertain. The V gene's germline CDR1 is DFQATT and CDR2 SNEGSKA (reference sequence). The CDR3 totals 14 residues. V gave up 5 bases and J gave up 0 bases, with 14 bases separating them. The CDR3 DNA sequence: TGCAGTGCTGTCCCCCAGACGGGCTCCTACGAGCAGTACTTC. This codes for CSAVPQTGSYEQYF.

This clonotype was counted many times. The chain uses TRBV12-3 or TRBV12-4 and TRBJ1-1, with D hard to call. The V end lost 5 bases, the J end lost 0 bases, and 7 bases lay between the germline ends. The CDR3 covers 13 residues. In DNA form, the CDR3 reads TGTGCCAGCAGTCCGCAGGTGAACACTGAAGCTTTCTTT. This sequence encodes CASSPQVNTEAFF.